This TCR beta chain emerged from a study of molecular identifiers for immune sequencing clone quantification. Study-level points and caveats: Beyond 20 RNA copies, clones held over 97% of effector molecules, compared with under 1% in naive cells.

Isolation of naive CD8 T cells was achieved by sorting on a CD8+CD4-CCR7+CD45RA+ phenotype. TCRdb called the PCR reads again in MiXCR, with one record for every CDR3 protein. The sample carries about 630,000 distinct CDR3 sequences, approximately 24% recorded once. Trimming cost V 0 bases and J 8 bases, with 11 bases left between them. CDR1 and CDR2 (germline): SGHNT, YYREEE (reference sequence). The CDR3 extends over 13 amino acids. This clonotype was detected ten times or more. No antigen is known for it. The gene calls are TRBV5-4 and TRBJ1-2; a weak D match, TRBD1 (5 bases). The receptor's source is a human donor in good health. Some libraries in this study had Jurkat cell RNA spiked in. What was sequenced was naive CD8+ T cells from blood, with Jurkat cell RNA spiked in. The subset is: FACS-sorted CD8+CD4-CCR7+CD45RA+ naive T cells. The CDR3 is CASSLESGNGYTF. The CDR3, as DNA: TGTGCCAGCAGCTTGGAGTCAGGGAACGGCTACACCTTC.